Listed here are 21 T cell receptor beta chains from one sample, sequenced in a study of blood T cell repertoires in COVID-19 (dated by TCRdb to about 2020). The receptor library was made with the immunoSEQ multiplex PCR assay. What TCRdb holds here is the immuneACCESS table cut down to in-frame rearrangements. Part of the clones is not present; checked against another copy, under half of the missing clones reflect an unresolved V gene, and the others are unexplained. Across this sample there are approximately 72,000 clones, with about 89% seen only once. About an eighth of the sample goes to the ten largest clones. Material for sequencing was peripheral blood. All receptors come from a woman in her fifties or sixties with acute or convalescent COVID-19.

J is TRBJ1-5 and V is TRBV19; perhaps TRBD1 as D (6 bases). V lost 3 bases and J 2 bases, leaving 23 bases between the germline ends. Per the germline V gene, CDR1 is LNHDA and CDR2 is SQIVND (reference sequence). This CDR3 contains 19 residues. CDR3 DNA sequence: TGTGCCAGTAGTATTACGCCGAATCCGGGGGGCGGGGGCAATCAGCCCCAGCATTTT. Its translation is CASSITPNPGGGGNQPQHF.

The V and J genes are TRBV25-1 and TRBJ1-2; 8 nucleotides line up with TRBD1. CDR3 length: 16 residues. J was trimmed by 2 bases and V by 2 bases; bases with no gene match: 7. The V gene's germline CDR1 is MGHDK and CDR2 SYGVNS. CDR3 region: CASSEISTGGNYGYTF. In DNA, the CDR3 is TGTGCCAGCAGTGAAATTAGCACAGGGGGGAACTATGGCTACACCTTC.

The rearrangement joins TRBV14 to TRBJ1-1; D is possibly TRBD1 (5 bases). Trimming removed 2 bases from V and 0 bases from J, with 10 bases in between. Germline CDR1 is SGHDN and CDR2 is FVKESK. This CDR3 has 15 residues. The CDR3 is CASSQIRAMNTEAFF. CDR3 DNA sequence: TGTGCCAGCAGCCAAATCAGGGCTATGAACACTGAAGCTTTCTTT.

The gene calls are TRBV30 and TRBJ1-5; 7 bases map to TRBD1. This CDR3 region has 13 residues. The ends lost 4 bases at V and 5 bases at J; junction bases unmatched: 5. CDR1 and CDR2 from the germline V gene are GTSNPN and SVGIG (reference sequence). The CDR3 nucleotides are TGTGCCTGGACGACAGGGAGAGATCAGCCCCAGCATTTT. Translation: CAWTTGRDQPQHF.

This clone has a handful of counts. The chain links TRBV19 to TRBJ1-3; TRBD1 is a possible D gene (5 bases). The CDR3 spans 14 residues. The germline V and J ends were trimmed by 9 bases and 4 bases, with 16 bases remaining between them. Germline CDR1 LNHDA, CDR2 SQIVND (reference sequence). DNA of the CDR3: TGTGCCAGCCAGGCGGGGGAACCCGGAAACACCATATATTTT. This gives the protein CASQAGEPGNTIYF.

V usage is TRBV15 and J usage is TRBJ1-1, with a possible D match to TRBD1 (5 bases). This CDR3 has 12 amino acids. CDR1 LNHNV and CDR2 YYDKDF come from the germline V gene (reference sequence). The V end was cut by 2 bases, the J end by 8 bases, with 9 bases between. This CDR3 reads CATSRRGGEAFF. Here the CDR3 DNA reads TGTGCCACCAGCAGAAGGGGCGGAGAAGCTTTCTTT.

The chain couples TRBV3-1 (or the pseudogene TRBV3-2) to TRBJ2-1; maybe TRBD2 (6 bases). V was cut by 4 bases and J by 1 base, with 11 bases left in between. This CDR3 spans 15 amino acids. Germline V gene sequence: CDR1 LGHDT, CDR2 YNNKEL (reference sequence). The CDR3 region is CASSLSAGSYNEQFF. The DNA of the CDR3 is TGTGCCAGCAGCCTGTCGGCGGGGTCCTACAATGAGCAGTTCTTC.

CDR3 in DNA: TGTGCCAGTAGTCCCCTGGGGGGTTTAGAGACCCAGTACTTC. Its protein is CASSPLGGLETQYF. The gene calls are TRBV19 and TRBJ2-5; TRBD2 might be the D (6 bases). CDR1 is LNHDA and CDR2 is SQIVND in the germline V gene (reference sequence). The V end lost 5 bases, the J end lost 4 bases, and 14 bases lay between the germline ends. There are 14 residues in the CDR3.

J is TRBJ1-2 and V is TRBV25-1, with 10 nucleotides matching TRBD1. The CDR3 has 14 amino acids. J lost 6 bases, V lost 6 bases, and 7 bases had no gene match. In germline, CDR1 is MGHDK, CDR2 SYGVNS. The CDR3 DNA reads TGTGCCAGCAGCGACCGGGACAGGGGACATGGCTACACCTTC. Translating gives CASSDRDRGHGYTF.

This chain uses TRBV19 with TRBJ1-5, with a tentative D call TRBD1 (5 bases). The CDR3 extends over 12 amino acids. V was trimmed by 6 bases and J by 4 bases, leaving 7 bases between them. Germline V gene sequence: CDR1 LNHDA, CDR2 SQIVND (reference sequence). CDR3 region: CASSRANQPQHF. The CDR3 region has the DNA TGTGCCAGTAGCAGGGCTAATCAGCCCCAGCATTTT.

The chain recombines TRBV6-5 with TRBJ1-2; possibly TRBD1 for D (6 bases). Germline V CDR1 and CDR2: MNHEY, SVGAGI. CDR3 length: 12 amino acids. Trimming took off 6 bases at V and 4 bases at J, with 9 bases between the two ends. CDR3 bases: TGTGCCAGCAGAAACAGGGTCTATGGCTACACCTTC. Protein: CASRNRVYGYTF.

This clone occurred a few times. The rearrangement uses TRBV12-3 or TRBV12-4 and TRBJ1-1; D unclear. V lost 6 bases, J lost 1 base, and 3 bases lay in between. The CDR3 covers 11 residues. CDR3: CASSRNTEAFF. The CDR3 coding sequence is TGTGCCAGCAGCCGGAACACTGAAGCTTTCTTT.

The chain employs TRBV28 and TRBJ2-7; D is ambiguous. The CDR3 extends over 14 amino acids. Trimming took off 5 bases at V and 5 bases at J, with 16 bases between the two ends. Germline CDR1 is MDHEN and CDR2 is SYDVKM. For the CDR3, the DNA is TGTGCCAGCAGTAGACAAAACAACCGCCACGAGCAGTACTTC. Its translation: CASSRQNNRHEQYF.

The chain employs TRBV7-8 and TRBJ1-1, with D possibly matching TRBD1 (6 bases). Per the germline V gene, CDR1 is SGHVS and CDR2 is FQNEAQ. The CDR3 covers 13 residues. The ends were cut back, 5 bases at V and 4 bases at J, with 11 bases in the middle. In nucleotides, the CDR3 is TGTGCCAGCAGCGGGACATCGGTCACTGAAGCTTTCTTT. Its protein product is CASSGTSVTEAFF.

This clone has just a few counts. The V and J genes are TRBV10-3 and TRBJ1-2; tentative D call: TRBD1 (5 bases). The V gene lost 5 bases and the J gene lost 5 bases, with 15 bases spanning the gap. From germline, CDR1 is ENHRY and CDR2 SYGVKD. This CDR3 region has 14 residues. The CDR3: CAISYNLGGYGYTF. CDR3 bases: TGTGCCATCAGTTACAATCTGGGGGGGTATGGCTACACCTTC.

J is TRBJ1-3 and V is TRBV5-1, with 7 bases aligning to TRBD1. Germline V gene sequence: CDR1 SGHRS, CDR2 YFSETQ. The length of the CDR3 is 16 residues. The junction had 7 bases not matched to a gene; V was cut back by 4 bases and J by 0 bases. CDR3 sequence: CASSLRTGISGNTIYF. In nucleotides, the CDR3 is TGCGCCAGCAGCCTCCGGACAGGTATCTCTGGAAACACCATATATTTT.

This chain links TRBV5-1 with TRBJ2-2; 8 bases are a match to TRBD1. The CDR3 sequence is 16 residues long. Germline V gene sequence: CDR1 SGHRS, CDR2 YFSETQ. The V gene end was trimmed by 4 bases and the J gene end by 4 bases; junction bases not matched to a gene: 9. CDR3 region: CASSGLTGAATGELFF. CDR3 nucleotide sequence: TGCGCCAGCAGCGGCCTGACAGGGGCGGCCACCGGGGAGCTGTTTTTT. The entire variable domain, with the rest obtained from reference TRBV5-1 and TRBJ2-2, is as follows: KAGVTQTPRYLIKTRGQQVTLSCSPISGHRSVSWYQQTPGQGLQFLFEYFSETQRNKGNFPGRFSGRQFSNSRSEMNVSTLELGDSALYLCASSGLTGAATGELFFGEGSRLTVL.

The V call is TRBV15, the J call TRBJ2-7; 7 bases agree with TRBD1. Per germline, CDR1 LNHNV and CDR2 YYDKDF (reference sequence). CDR3 length equals 17 residues. V shed 0 bases, J shed 7 bases, and the junction held 15 bases outside the gene matches. The CDR3 sequence: CATSRDLGRGISGEQYF. CDR3 in DNA: TGTGCCACCAGCAGAGATCTGGGCAGGGGGATATCGGGAGAGCAGTACTTC.

This clone was detected only a few times. The chain employs TRBV2 and TRBJ1-2, with 8 bases fitting TRBD1. This CDR3 is built from 11 residues. The germline V gene has CDR1 SNHLY and CDR2 FYNNEI. V was pared by 3 bases and J by 10 bases, with 1 base of the junction left unmatched. The CDR3 bases are TGTGCCAGCAGTGAGGACAGGGCCTACACCTTC. Protein sequence: CASSEDRAYTF.

For this clone: Distinct nucleotide sequences in the sample also encode this CDR3. The chain joins TRBV5-1 to TRBJ2-7; tentatively, D is TRBD2 (7 bases). CDR1 SGHRS and CDR2 YFSETQ come from the germline V gene. The CDR3 consists of 15 residues. The V end lost 4 bases, the J end lost 0 bases, and 14 bases lay between the germline ends. CDR3 sequence (DNA): TGCGCCAGCAGCCTTAAAGGGGGGGTCTCCTACGAGCAGTACTTC. Translation: CASSLKGGVSYEQYF. Full variable domain (outside the CDR3, taken from reference TRBV5-1 and TRBJ2-7): KAGVTQTPRYLIKTRGQQVTLSCSPISGHRSVSWYQQTPGQGLQFLFEYFSETQRNKGNFPGRFSGRQFSNSRSEMNVSTLELGDSALYLCASSLKGGVSYEQYFGPGTRLTVT.

This clone showed up just a few times. This sequence joins TRBV18 and TRBJ1-3, with D possibly matching TRBD1 (6 bases). The V end lost 6 bases, the J end lost 0 bases, and 18 bases lay between the germline ends. The CDR3 has 17 residues. Per germline, CDR1 KGHSH and CDR2 LQKENI. CDR3 bases: TGTGCCAGCTCGCTGAACCGACAGGCTTACTCTGGAAACACCATATATTTT. Its translation: CASSLNRQAYSGNTIYF. Full variable domain (missing parts from reference TRBV18 and TRBJ1-3): NAGVMQNPRHLVRRRGQEARLRCSPMKGHSHVYWYRQLPEEGLKFMVYLQKENIIDESGMPKERFSAEFPKEGPSILRIQQVVRGDSAAYFCASSLNRQAYSGNTIYFGEGSWLTVV.